This T cell receptor (beta chain) was identified in a study of T cell responses to AZD1222 COVID-19 vaccine. The study, taken as a whole, reports: Seropositivity was recorded at baseline in only 6 or 7 AZD1222 recipients. It should be noted that donors were predominantly white British and more often female, and clonal diversity was possibly underestimated.

Details on this clone: What it recognizes is unknown.

Sequencing was performed with immunoSEQ multiplex PCR; in TCRdb, only in-frame clones are kept and a portion is missing. Among around 72,000 clones, around nine tenths were seen once, and the ten largest hold 20% to 30%. V was trimmed by 5 bases and J by 6 bases, leaving 10 bases between them. The CDR3 has 12 residues. The germline V gene encodes CDR1 SGHTA and CDR2 FQGNSA. This clonotype originated in an adult in good health. The rearrangement uses TRBV7-2 and TRBJ1-2; D is ambiguous. This material consisted of peripheral blood, taken on day 0 of AZD1222 vaccination. CDR3 residues: CASSAIEDGYTF. CDR3 DNA: TGTGCCAGCAGCGCCATAGAAGATGGCTACACCTTC.